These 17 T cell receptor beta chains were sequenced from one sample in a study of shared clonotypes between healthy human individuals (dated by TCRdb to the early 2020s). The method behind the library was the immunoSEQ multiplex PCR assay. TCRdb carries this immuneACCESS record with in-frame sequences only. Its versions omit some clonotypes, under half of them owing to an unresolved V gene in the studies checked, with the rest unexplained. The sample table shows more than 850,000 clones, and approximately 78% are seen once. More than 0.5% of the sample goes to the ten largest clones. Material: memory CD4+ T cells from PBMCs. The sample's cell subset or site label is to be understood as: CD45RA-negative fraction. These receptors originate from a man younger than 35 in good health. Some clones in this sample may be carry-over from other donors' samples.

CDR3 sequence reads: CASSSGTGFSYEQYF. For the CDR3, the DNA is TGTGCCAGCAGCTCCGGGACAGGGTTCTCCTACGAGCAGTACTTC. This chain uses TRBV7-6 with TRBJ2-7; 9 nucleotides line up with TRBD1. Germline assignment: CDR1 SGHVS and CDR2 FNYEAQ. With 4 bases clipped from V and 0 bases from J, the junction kept 4 bases outside the gene matches. The CDR3 runs to 15 residues.

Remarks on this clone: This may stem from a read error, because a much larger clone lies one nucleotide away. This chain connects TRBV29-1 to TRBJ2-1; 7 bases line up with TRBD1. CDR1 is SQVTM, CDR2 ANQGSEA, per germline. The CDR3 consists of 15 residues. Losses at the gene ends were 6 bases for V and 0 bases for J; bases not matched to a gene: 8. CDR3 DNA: TGCAGCGTCCTTACTTCAGGGGGCTCCTACAATGAGCAGTTCTTC. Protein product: CSVLTSGGSYNEQFF.

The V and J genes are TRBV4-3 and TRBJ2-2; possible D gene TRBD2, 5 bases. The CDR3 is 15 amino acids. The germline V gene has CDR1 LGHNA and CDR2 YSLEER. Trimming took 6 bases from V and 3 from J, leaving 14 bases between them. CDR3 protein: CASSQRTADTGELFF. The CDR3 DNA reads TGCGCCAGCAGTCAAAGAACAGCGGACACCGGGGAGCTGTTTTTT.

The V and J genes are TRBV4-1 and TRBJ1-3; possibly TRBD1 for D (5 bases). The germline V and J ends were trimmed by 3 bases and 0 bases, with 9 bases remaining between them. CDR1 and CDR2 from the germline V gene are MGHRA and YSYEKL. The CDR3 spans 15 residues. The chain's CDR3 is CASSHPGASGNTIYF. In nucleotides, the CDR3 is TGCGCCAGCAGCCACCCTGGGGCCTCTGGAAACACCATATATTTT.

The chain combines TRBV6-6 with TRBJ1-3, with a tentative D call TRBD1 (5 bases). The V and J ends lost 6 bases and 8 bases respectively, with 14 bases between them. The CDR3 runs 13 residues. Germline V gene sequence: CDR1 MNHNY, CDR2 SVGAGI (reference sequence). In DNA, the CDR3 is TGTGCCAGCAGCCAAGCAGGGACGGACACCATATATTTT. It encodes CASSQAGTDTIYF.

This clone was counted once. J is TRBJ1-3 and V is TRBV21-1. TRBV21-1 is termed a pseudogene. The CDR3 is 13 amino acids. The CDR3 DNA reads TGTGCCAGCAGTCGTTGCTGGGGGAACACCATATATTTT. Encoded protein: CASSRCWGNTIYF.

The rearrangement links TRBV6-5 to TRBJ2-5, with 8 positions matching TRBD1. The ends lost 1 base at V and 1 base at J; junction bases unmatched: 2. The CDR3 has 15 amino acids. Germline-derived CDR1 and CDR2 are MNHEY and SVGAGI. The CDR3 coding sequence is TGTGCCAGCAGTTACTTAGGACAGGGCCAAGAGACCCAGTACTTC. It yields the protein CASSYLGQGQETQYF.

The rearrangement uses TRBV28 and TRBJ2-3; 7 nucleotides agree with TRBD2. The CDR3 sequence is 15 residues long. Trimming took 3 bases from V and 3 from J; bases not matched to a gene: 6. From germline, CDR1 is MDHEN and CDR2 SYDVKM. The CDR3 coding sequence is TGTGCCAGCAGTTTCCGCGGGAGTGGGACAGATACGCAGTATTTT. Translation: CASSFRGSGTDTQYF.

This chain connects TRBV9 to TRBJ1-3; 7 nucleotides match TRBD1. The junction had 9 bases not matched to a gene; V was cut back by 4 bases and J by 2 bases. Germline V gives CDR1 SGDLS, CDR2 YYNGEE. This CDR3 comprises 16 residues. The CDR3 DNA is TGTGCCAGCAGCCCCCGACAGGGCGCTACTGGAAACACCATATATTTT. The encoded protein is CASSPRQGATGNTIYF. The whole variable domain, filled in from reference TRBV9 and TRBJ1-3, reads DSGVTQTPKHLITATGQRVTLRCSPRSGDLSVYWYQQSLDQGLQFLIQYYNGEERAKGNILERFSAQQFPDLHSELNLSSLELGDSALYFCASSPRQGATGNTIYFGEGSWLTVV.

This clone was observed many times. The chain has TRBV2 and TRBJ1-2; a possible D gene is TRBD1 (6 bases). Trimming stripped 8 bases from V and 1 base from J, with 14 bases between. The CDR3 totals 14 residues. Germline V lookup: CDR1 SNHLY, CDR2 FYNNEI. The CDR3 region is CASGGLRGNYGYTF. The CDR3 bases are TGTGCCAGCGGCGGTCTCAGGGGTAACTATGGCTACACCTTC.

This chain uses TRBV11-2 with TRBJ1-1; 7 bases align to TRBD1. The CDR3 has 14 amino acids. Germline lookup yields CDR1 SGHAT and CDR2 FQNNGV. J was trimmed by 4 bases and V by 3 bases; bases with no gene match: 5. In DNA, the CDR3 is TGTGCCAGCAGCTTTGACAGGGCTAGCACTGAAGCTTTCTTT. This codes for CASSFDRASTEAFF.

CDR3 sequence (DNA): TGTGCCAGCAGCCCCACCTCGGCAGGCGCAGGAAGCCAGTACTTC. Translating it yields CASSPTSAGAGSQYF. The chain uses TRBV14 and TRBJ2-5; D call uncertain. V was cut by 4 bases and J by 10 bases, with 22 bases left in between. The CDR3 sequence is 15 residues long. CDR1 SGHDN and CDR2 FVKESK come from the germline V gene. Using reference TRBV14 and TRBJ2-5 for the parts outside the CDR3, the full variable domain is EAGVTQFPSHSVIEKGQTVTLRCDPISGHDNLYWYRRVMGKEIKFLLHFVKESKQDESGMPNNRFLAERTGGTYSTLKVQPAELEDSGVYFCASSPTSAGAGSQYFGPGTRLLVL.

CDR3: CASRSEGAGELFF. CDR3 sequence (DNA): TGTGCCAGCAGATCTGAGGGCGCCGGGGAGCTGTTTTTT. The V gene is TRBV2, the J gene TRBJ2-2; weak D call: TRBD2 (5 bases). The CDR3 sequence is 13 residues long. Germline V gives CDR1 SNHLY, CDR2 FYNNEI. Trimming cost V 6 bases and J 6 bases, with 11 bases left between them.

The CDR3 reads CASSEIPYEDTEAFF. The CDR3 DNA sequence: TGTGCCAGCAGTGAGATCCCCTACGAAGACACTGAAGCTTTCTTT. J is TRBJ1-1 and V is TRBV6-1; D call uncertain. The CDR3 covers 15 residues. Trimming took 3 bases from V and 3 from J, leaving 14 bases between them. Per the germline V gene, CDR1 is MNHNS and CDR2 is SASEGT.

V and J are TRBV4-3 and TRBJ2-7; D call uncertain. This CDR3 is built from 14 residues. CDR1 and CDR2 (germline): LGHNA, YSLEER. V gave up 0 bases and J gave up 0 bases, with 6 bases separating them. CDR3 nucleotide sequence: TGCGCCAGCAGCCAAGAACGATACTCCTACGAGCAGTACTTC. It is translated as CASSQERYSYEQYF.

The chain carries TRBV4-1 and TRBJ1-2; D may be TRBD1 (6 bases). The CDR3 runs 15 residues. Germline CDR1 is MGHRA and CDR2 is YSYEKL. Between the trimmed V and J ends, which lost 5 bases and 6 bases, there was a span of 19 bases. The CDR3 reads CASSAQGREGHGYTF. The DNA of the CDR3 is TGCGCCAGCAGCGCACAGGGTAGGGAGGGGCATGGCTACACCTTC.

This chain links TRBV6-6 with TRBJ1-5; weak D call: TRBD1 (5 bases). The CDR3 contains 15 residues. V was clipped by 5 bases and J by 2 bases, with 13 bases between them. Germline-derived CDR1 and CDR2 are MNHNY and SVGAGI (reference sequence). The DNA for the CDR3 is TGTGCCAGCAGTAGCGAGGGGTTGGGCAATCAGCCCCAGCATTTT. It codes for CASSSEGLGNQPQHF.